Here is one T cell receptor (beta chain) with its context. The specificity of this receptor is unknown. One base away there is no much larger clone; base qualities are not given. The sample originates from a study of graft-versus-host responses after intestinal transplantation (dated by TCRdb to the early 2020s). For context, the study as a whole: The transplants that recipients received were multivisceral, liver-intestinal, or isolated intestinal. Graft-versus-host and host-versus-graft alloreactive T cell clones were tracked in the graft, circulation and bone marrow after intestinal transplantation using bulk TCR-beta CDR3 sequencing. Instead of going to the commercial service, samples from a few later patients were sequenced in-house on an Illumina MiSeq and processed with MiXCR. Alloreactive clones were identified by sequencing pre-transplant mixed lymphocyte reaction products and comparing these products with unstimulated pre-transplant donor and recipient T cells. Anti-thymocyte globulin induction was given to all recipients, followed by maintenance tacrolimus and steroids for about 3 years. Of the roughly 26 intestinal transplant recipients enrolled in the cohort, one of whom was a retransplant, a few patients without pretransplant specimens were excluded. A peak of at least 4% donor T cells among recipient peripheral blood mononuclear cells was the definition used for donor T cell macrochimerism.

Blood samples were collected up to 4 times in the first month after transplant and then at least monthly when available. Libraries were prepared through the immunoSEQ multiplex PCR assay. High-throughput TCR-beta CDR3 sequencing of genomic DNA from most patients was performed by Adaptive Biotechnologies. Per the original workflow: Adaptive's ImmunoSEQ software was the source of the TCR sequencing data for 15 to 20 patients, while a few other patients were processed with MiXCR and VDJtools. CDR3 nucleotide sequences shared between donor and recipient were removed because the origin of such sequences could not be assigned. Alloreactive clones required at least 2-fold expansion over unstimulated cells and minimum CFSE-low frequency of 0.002% (template counts) or 0.001% (read counts). A clone was considered mappable if detected in the sequenced pre-transplant spleen, lymph node, or MLR CFSE-low populations of the donor or recipient. Cumulative frequency of alloreactive clones was calculated as a percentage of all sequences weighted by copy number. The immuneACCESS repertoire file appears here via TCRdb, limited to in-frame rearrangements. These files lack a portion of the clones; in checked studies, under half of the deficit traces to unresolved V genes, and the cause of the others is not known. Clone size and the V and J calls come from that table; the DNA yielded D and trimming. The sample records about 100,000 clones, approximately 90% of which are singletons. The ten largest clones take up more than 15% of the sample.

Summary of the overall study and its limitations: The conclusions were limited by the relatively low number and heterogeneity of the intestinal transplant patients. In the allografts of patients with donor T cell macrochimerism, GvH to HvG T cell clonal ratios were high. GvH clones turned up in recipient bone marrow, with some appearing earlier in ileal mucosa or blood, a pattern consistent with an intestinal mucosal origin. Peak levels of circulating GvH clones were associated with declines in HvG clones early after transplant.

Via the germline V gene (reference sequence), CDR1 is LNHNV and CDR2 YYDKDF. The germline V end is reduced by 3 bases and the J end by 9 bases; junction bases left unmatched: 7. Spanning cysteine to phenylalanine, the CDR3 consists of 14 amino acids. Here the CDR3 DNA is all that survives: 42 bases in frame from base 1. The sequenced sample was PBMCs, obtained roughly 410 days after intestinal transplant. The clonotype originates from a human patient who received an intestinal transplant, so some T cells may come from the graft donor. The sequence is built from TRBV15 and TRBJ2-1, and 8 bases in between align with TRBD1. The DNA sequence is given as TGTGCCACCAGCAGTGACAGGGGCCGGCCTGAGCAGTTCTTC. This is translated as CATSSDRGRPEQFF.